This T cell receptor (beta chain) was sequenced for a study of neurological immune-mediated disorders. The length of the CDR3 is 16 residues. Germline-derived CDR1 and CDR2 are MNHEY and SMNVEV (reference sequence). With 5 bases clipped from V and 2 bases from J, the junction kept 6 bases outside the gene matches. With 10-nucleotide random UMIs, 5'RACE was used to make the cDNA. From 15-18 subjects, every sequencing run obtained over 170 million TCR-beta sequences. TCRdb independently ran MiXCR on the 5' RACE reads; one entry per CDR3 protein. Found here are over 65,000 distinct CDR3 sequences, 2% to 3% of them singletons; the top ten hold around 1.1%. Overall study results and limits: The expanded clones of different subjects shared no CDR3 amino acid sequences (suggesting private repertoires in all groups). The multiple sclerosis repertoire cluster was associated with no clinical or MRI feature.

The table lists this clonotype with many counts. What it recognizes is unknown. What was sequenced was PBMCs. The clonotype originates from a woman in her 30s with multiple sclerosis. The chain couples TRBV27 to TRBJ2-2; 9 bases map to TRBD1. The DNA of the CDR3 is TGTGCCAGCAGTGCTAGGACAGGGGTAAACACCGGGGAGCTGTTTTTT. Translating it yields CASSARTGVNTGELFF.